This is a list of T cell receptor beta chains from one sample in a study of shared clonotypes between healthy human individuals. Measured with immunoSEQ multiplex PCR; TCRdb has only the in-frame clones, and not every one. The repertoire holds some 660,000 clones, with around 73% as singletons. Sequenced material: memory CD4+ T cells sorted from blood. Source of these receptors: a woman aged 30 to 39 in good health. Each CDR3 is given without its conserved first and last residue.

V: TRBV28; J: TRBJ2-7; CDR3: ASSLPATGGMQY
V: TRBV5-7; J: TRBJ1-5; CDR3: ASSQDRGHSNQPQH
V: TRBV5-6; J: TRBJ1-2; CDR3: ASSFRRYYGYT
V: TRBV11-2; J: TRBJ2-1; CDR3: ASSLDRGREEKF
V: TRBV4-1; J: TRBJ1-2; CDR3: ASSQSRTVTYGYT
V: TRBV18; J: TRBJ2-1; CDR3: ASSPGTGNEQF
V: TRBV7-9; J: TRBJ2-7; CDR3: ASSLDLSSYEQY
V: TRBV11-2; J: TRBJ2-5; CDR3: ASSRDRVEETQY
V: TRBV7-9; J: TRBJ2-7; CDR3: ASSLAGLSYEQY
V: TRBV29-1; J: TRBJ2-7; CDR3: SASMDSYEQY
V: TRBV5-4; J: TRBJ1-3; CDR3: ASSMQEAGNTIY
V: TRBV19; J: TRBJ2-7; CDR3: ASSKGNMGHSGKY
V: TRBV5-1; J: TRBJ2-5; CDR3: ASSLTGVETQY
V: TRBV19; J: TRBJ2-7; CDR3: ASSIVGGTYEQY
V: TRBV30; J: TRBJ1-5; CDR3: AWSVQGRQPQH
V: TRBV5-1; J: TRBJ2-1; CDR3: ASSLDWGQVQF
V: TRBV7-9; J: TRBJ1-1; CDR3: ASFLGQMNTEAF
V: TRBV7-8; J: TRBJ2-7; CDR3: ASSLGVSAYEQY
V: TRBV2; J: TRBJ2-6; CDR3: ASARTGANVLT
V: TRBV29-1; J: TRBJ1-2; CDR3: SVDPAKLYGYT
V: TRBV4-2; J: TRBJ1-3; CDR3: ASRRDPLSGNTIY
V: TRBV30; J: TRBJ2-2; CDR3: AWSDSWDTGELF
V: TRBV6-1; J: TRBJ2-3; CDR3: ASSAETGSVDTQY
V: TRBV29-1; J: TRBJ2-1; CDR3: SVDNSGSYNEQF
V: TRBV4-1; J: TRBJ2-7; CDR3: ASSHPGQGIHEQY
V: TRBV28; J: TRBJ2-6; CDR3: ASSLLSRTGANVLT
V: TRBV11-3; J: TRBJ2-1; CDR3: ASSRGGVDEQF
V: TRBV14; J: TRBJ1-1; CDR3: ASSRGSAKAF
V: TRBV5-6; J: TRBJ2-4; CDR3: ASSQTGSVKNIQY
V: TRBV30; J: TRBJ2-6; CDR3: AWHRLGRGAGANVLT
V: TRBV19; J: TRBJ1-5; CDR3: ASSNGDPQH
V: TRBV5-1; J: TRBJ2-7; CDR3: ASSFLDGAQY
V: TRBV10-3; J: TRBJ1-1; CDR3: AISTNLADTEAF
V: TRBV10-3; J: TRBJ1-2; CDR3: AISEWKNGVYYT
V: TRBV28; J: TRBJ1-2; CDR3: ASSSVWGYT
V: TRBV7-9; J: TRBJ2-7; CDR3: AIGQEGPYEQY
V: TRBV27; J: TRBJ1-4; CDR3: ASSPKTGAEKLF
V: TRBV5-1; J: TRBJ1-4; CDR3: ASSLGQGGEKLF
V: TRBV30; J: TRBJ1-6; CDR3: AWRRQGDNSPLH
V: TRBV13; J: TRBJ1-2; CDR3: ASSHSRQIANYGYT
V: TRBV7-9; J: TRBJ1-1; CDR3: ASSDPGQGATEAF
V: TRBV6-5; J: TRBJ2-5; CDR3: ASSYSLGRETQY
V: TRBV2; J: TRBJ2-4; CDR3: ASSEGQNRNIQY
V: TRBV19; J: TRBJ2-2; CDR3: ASTLGLAESGELF
V: TRBV10-3; J: TRBJ2-1; CDR3: AISGSTSTGNEQF
V: TRBV19; J: TRBJ1-1; CDR3: ASSIQGGLAF
V: TRBV5-1; J: TRBJ2-7; CDR3: ASSPTGVLPYEQY
V: TRBV6-4; J: TRBJ2-3; CDR3: ASRPLAGGADTQY
V: TRBV10-2; J: TRBJ2-2; CDR3: ASSESKGTGPGELF
V: TRBV28; J: TRBJ1-2; CDR3: ASSFPGNYGYT
V: TRBV5-1; J: TRBJ2-1; CDR3: ASSLGDRDLGEQF